This passage covers 8 T cell receptor beta chains from one sample sequenced in a study of cytomegalovirus exposure and HLA in healthy donors. 60 Vbeta and 13 Jbeta primers were used in PCR. Sequenced by immunoSEQ multiplex PCR; TCRdb stores in-frame clones only, minus some. Of 100,000 to 150,000 clones listed, approximately 9% were seen once; the top ten hold roughly 6.4%. Sequencing input: PBMCs. These TCRs come from a woman between 40 and 50 years old in good health and CMV-seropositive.

This clone was seen a handful of times. The chain employs TRBV5-1 and TRBJ2-1, with TRBD1 matching over 7 bases. J was trimmed by 6 bases and V by 2 bases; bases with no gene match: 2. The germline gives CDR1 SGHRS, CDR2 YFSETQ. The CDR3 is made up of 13 amino acids. The CDR3 coding sequence is TGCGCCAGCAGCTTATGGACAGGCAATGAGCAGTTCTTC. As protein: CASSLWTGNEQFF.

The chain employs TRBV4-1 and TRBJ1-2; D gene unclear. CDR1 and CDR2 from the germline V gene are MGHRA and YSYEKL. With 4 bases removed from V and 4 bases from J, the gap between germline ends came to 10 bases. The CDR3 has 13 residues. CDR3 sequence (DNA): TGCGCCAGCAGCCCGACCCGGGGCTATGGCTACACCTTC. The encoded protein is CASSPTRGYGYTF.

The chain combines TRBV29-1 with TRBJ2-1; 9 bases are shared with TRBD2. The CDR3 length is 16 residues. V shed 2 bases, J shed 8 bases, and the junction held 13 bases outside the gene matches. CDR1 is SQVTM and CDR2 is ANQGSEA in the germline V gene. CDR3 coding DNA: TGCAGCGTTGAAAGCGCGGTCGCGGGGGGGCCAGATGAGCAGTTCTTC. Translating it yields CSVESAVAGGPDEQFF.

The genes are TRBV5-1 and TRBJ1-2; TRBD1 is a possible D gene (5 bases). Per the germline V gene, CDR1 is SGHRS and CDR2 is YFSETQ. CDR3 length: 16 residues. Trimming shortened V by 3 bases and J by 4 bases, and 19 bases separated the two germline ends. CDR3 nucleotide sequence: TGCGCCAGCAGCTCCGGGACTGCGGAGGGGACCTATGGCTACACCTTC. This gives the protein CASSSGTAEGTYGYTF.

This clone was picked up a small number of times. The rearrangement links TRBV6-5 to TRBJ2-1, with TRBD1 matching over 8 bases. Looked up from germline, CDR1 is MNHEY and CDR2 is SVGAGI. The CDR3 is made up of 15 amino acids. With V trimmed by 6 bases and J by 3 bases, 7 bases remained unmatched. The CDR3 sequence is CASRPGTGVYNEQFF. CDR3 coding DNA: TGTGCCAGCAGGCCCGGGACAGGCGTCTACAATGAGCAGTTCTTC.

A few counts support this clone. This chain connects TRBV19 to TRBJ2-7, with 10 bases lining up with TRBD1. V trimming: 5 bases; J trimming: 6 bases; junction bases outside the gene matches: 7. The CDR3 sequence is 14 residues long. Per germline, CDR1 LNHDA and CDR2 SQIVND (reference sequence). CDR3 loop: CASSVTGTGVEQYF. CDR3 nucleotides: TGTGCCAGTAGTGTTACCGGGACAGGGGTCGAGCAGTACTTC.

This clone was found a few times. The rearrangement joins TRBV6-5 to TRBJ1-2; 7 bases fit TRBD1. Trimming at V came to 5 bases and at J to 4 bases, leaving 4 bases not matched to a gene. This CDR3 spans 13 amino acids. Germline V gives CDR1 MNHEY, CDR2 SVGAGI. CDR3 residues: CASSRTGLYGYTF. CDR3 sequence (DNA): TGTGCCAGCAGTCGGACAGGTCTCTATGGCTACACCTTC.

As to this clone: The sample contains more than one DNA sequence encoding this CDR3. The J gene is TRBJ1-2, the V gene TRBV5-1; a possible D gene is TRBD1 (5 bases). The CDR3 is 13 amino acids. The germline gives CDR1 SGHRS, CDR2 YFSETQ. The V and J ends lost 0 bases and 4 bases respectively, with 7 bases between them. CDR3 bases: TGCGCCAGCAGCTTGGAGGGGTCCTATGGCTACACCTTC. This gives the protein CASSLEGSYGYTF.